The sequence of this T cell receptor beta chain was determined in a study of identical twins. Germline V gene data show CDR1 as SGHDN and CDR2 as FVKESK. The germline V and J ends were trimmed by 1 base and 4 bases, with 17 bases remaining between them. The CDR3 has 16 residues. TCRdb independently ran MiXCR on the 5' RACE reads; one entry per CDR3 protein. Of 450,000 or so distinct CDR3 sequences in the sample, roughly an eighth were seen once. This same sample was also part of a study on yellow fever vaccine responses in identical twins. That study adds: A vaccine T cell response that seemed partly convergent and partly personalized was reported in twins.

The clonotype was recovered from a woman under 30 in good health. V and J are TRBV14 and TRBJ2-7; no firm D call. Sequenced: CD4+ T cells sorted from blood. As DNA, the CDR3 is TGTGCCAGCAGCCAAGGTAGATGGGCTGGATTATACGAGCAGTACTTC. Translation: CASSQGRWAGLYEQYF.